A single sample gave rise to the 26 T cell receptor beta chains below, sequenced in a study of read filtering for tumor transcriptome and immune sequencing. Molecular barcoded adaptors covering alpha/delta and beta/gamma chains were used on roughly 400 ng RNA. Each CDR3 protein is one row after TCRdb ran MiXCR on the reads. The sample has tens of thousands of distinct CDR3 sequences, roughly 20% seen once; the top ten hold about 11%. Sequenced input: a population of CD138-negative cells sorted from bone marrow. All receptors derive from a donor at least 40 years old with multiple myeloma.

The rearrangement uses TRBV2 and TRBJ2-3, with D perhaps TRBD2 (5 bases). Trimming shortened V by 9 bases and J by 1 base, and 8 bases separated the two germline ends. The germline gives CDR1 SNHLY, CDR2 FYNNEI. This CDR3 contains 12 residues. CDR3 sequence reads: CASRERTDTQYF. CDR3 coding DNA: TGTGCCAGTAGGGAGCGCACAGATACGCAGTATTTT.

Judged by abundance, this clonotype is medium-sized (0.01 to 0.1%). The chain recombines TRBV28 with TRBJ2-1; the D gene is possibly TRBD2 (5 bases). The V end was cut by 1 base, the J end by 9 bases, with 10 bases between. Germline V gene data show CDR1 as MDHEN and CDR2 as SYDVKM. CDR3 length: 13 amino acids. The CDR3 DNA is TGTGCCAGCAGTTTATCTCCTGGAGGTGAGCAGTTCTTC. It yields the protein CASSLSPGGEQFF.

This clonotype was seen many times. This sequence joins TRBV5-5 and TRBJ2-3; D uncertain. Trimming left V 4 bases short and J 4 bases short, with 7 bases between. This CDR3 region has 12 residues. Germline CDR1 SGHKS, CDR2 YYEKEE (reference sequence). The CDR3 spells CASSAEADTQYF. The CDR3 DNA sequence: TGTGCCAGCAGCGCAGAGGCAGATACGCAGTATTTT.

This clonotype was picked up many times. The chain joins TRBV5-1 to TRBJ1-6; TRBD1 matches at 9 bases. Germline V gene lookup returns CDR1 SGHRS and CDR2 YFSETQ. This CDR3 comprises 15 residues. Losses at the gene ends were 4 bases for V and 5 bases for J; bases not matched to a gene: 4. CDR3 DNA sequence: TGCGCCAGCAGCGCTGGGACAGGGAATAATTCACCCCTCCACTTT. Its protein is CASSAGTGNNSPLHF. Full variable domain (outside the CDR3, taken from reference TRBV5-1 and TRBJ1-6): KAGVTQTPRYLIKTRGQQVTLSCSPISGHRSVSWYQQTPGQGLQFLFEYFSETQRNKGNFPGRFSGRQFSNSRSEMNVSTLELGDSALYLCASSAGTGNNSPLHFGNGTRLTVT.

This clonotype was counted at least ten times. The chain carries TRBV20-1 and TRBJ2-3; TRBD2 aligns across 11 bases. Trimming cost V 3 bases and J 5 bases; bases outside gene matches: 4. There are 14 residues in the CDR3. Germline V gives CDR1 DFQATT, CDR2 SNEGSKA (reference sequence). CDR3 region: CSARILAGVDTQYF. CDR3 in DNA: TGCAGTGCTAGGATACTAGCGGGAGTAGATACGCAGTATTTT.

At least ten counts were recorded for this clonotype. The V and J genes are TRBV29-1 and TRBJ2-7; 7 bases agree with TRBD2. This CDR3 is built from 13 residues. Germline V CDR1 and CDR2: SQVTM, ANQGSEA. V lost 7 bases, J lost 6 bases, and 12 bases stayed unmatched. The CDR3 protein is CSAEGGRVGEQYF. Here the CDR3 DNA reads TGCAGCGCCGAGGGAGGGCGGGTCGGCGAGCAGTACTTC.

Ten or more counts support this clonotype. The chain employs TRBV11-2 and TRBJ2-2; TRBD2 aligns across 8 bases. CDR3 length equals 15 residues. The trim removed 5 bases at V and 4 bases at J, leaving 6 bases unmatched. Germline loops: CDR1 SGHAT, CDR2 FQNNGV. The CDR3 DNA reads TGTGCCAGCAGCCCCTCCCGGGAGGGCACCGGGGAGCTGTTTTTT. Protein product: CASSPSREGTGELFF.

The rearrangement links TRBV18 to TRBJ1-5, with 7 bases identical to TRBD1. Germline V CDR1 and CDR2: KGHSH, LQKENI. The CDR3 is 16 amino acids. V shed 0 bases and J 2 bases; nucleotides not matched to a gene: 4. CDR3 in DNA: TGTGCCAGCTCACCACCTAACAGGGGAGGCAATCAGCCCCAGCATTTT. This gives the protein CASSPPNRGGNQPQHF. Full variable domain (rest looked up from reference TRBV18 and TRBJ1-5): NAGVMQNPRHLVRRRGQEARLRCSPMKGHSHVYWYRQLPEEGLKFMVYLQKENIIDESGMPKERFSAEFPKEGPSILRIQQVVRGDSAAYFCASSPPNRGGNQPQHFGDGTRLSIL.

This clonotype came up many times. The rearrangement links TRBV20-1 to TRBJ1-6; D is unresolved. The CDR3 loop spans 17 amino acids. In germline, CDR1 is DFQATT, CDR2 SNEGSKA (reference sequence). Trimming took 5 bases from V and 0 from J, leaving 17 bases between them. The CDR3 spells CSAETLPQSSYNSPLHF. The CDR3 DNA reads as TGCAGTGCTGAGACGCTGCCTCAGAGCTCCTATAATTCACCCCTCCACTTT.

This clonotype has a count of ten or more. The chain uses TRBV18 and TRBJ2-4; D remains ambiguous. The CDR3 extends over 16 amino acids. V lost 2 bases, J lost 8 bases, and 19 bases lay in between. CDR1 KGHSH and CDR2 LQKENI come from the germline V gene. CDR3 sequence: CASSPSSQRARDIQYF. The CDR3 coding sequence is TGTGCCAGCTCACCAAGTTCACAAAGGGCGCGAGACATTCAGTACTTC.

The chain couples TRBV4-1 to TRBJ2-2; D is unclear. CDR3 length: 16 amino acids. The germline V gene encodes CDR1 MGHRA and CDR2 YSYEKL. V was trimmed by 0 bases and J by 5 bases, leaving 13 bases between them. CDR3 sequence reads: CASSQESAKETGELFF. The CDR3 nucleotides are TGCGCCAGCAGCCAAGAATCTGCCAAGGAAACCGGGGAGCTGTTTTTT.

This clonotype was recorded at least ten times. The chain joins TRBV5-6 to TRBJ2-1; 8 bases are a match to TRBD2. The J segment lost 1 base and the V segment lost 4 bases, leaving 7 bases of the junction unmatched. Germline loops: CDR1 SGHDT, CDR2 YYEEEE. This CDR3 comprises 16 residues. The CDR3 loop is CASSPITSGSYNEQFF. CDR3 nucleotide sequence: TGTGCCAGCAGCCCAATAACTAGCGGATCCTACAATGAGCAGTTCTTC.

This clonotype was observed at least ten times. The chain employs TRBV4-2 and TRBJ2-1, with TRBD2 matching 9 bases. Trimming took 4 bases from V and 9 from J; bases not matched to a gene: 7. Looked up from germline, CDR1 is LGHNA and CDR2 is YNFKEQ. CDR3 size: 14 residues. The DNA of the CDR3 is TGTGCCAGCAGCCGGCGGGAGGGCCAAGGTGAGCAGTTCTTC. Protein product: CASSRREGQGEQFF.

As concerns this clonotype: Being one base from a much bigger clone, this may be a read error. CDR3 DNA sequence: TGCAGTGCTAGAGGCACTAATGGGCGACCAGTCAAAAACATTCAGTACTTC. Residues: CSARGTNGRPVKNIQYF. The chain has TRBV20-1 and TRBJ2-4; D gene uncertain. V dropped 1 base and J dropped 3 bases, with 19 bases sitting between them. CDR1 is DFQATT and CDR2 is SNEGSKA in the germline V gene (reference sequence). The CDR3 runs to 17 residues.

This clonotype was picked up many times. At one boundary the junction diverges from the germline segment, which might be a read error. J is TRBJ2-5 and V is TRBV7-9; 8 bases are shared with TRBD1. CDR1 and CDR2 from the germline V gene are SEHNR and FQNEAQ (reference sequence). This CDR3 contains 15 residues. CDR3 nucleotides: TGTGCCAGCAGTCGAGCAGGGGGCCGCCAAGGGACCCAGTACTTC. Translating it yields CASSRAGGRQGTQYF.

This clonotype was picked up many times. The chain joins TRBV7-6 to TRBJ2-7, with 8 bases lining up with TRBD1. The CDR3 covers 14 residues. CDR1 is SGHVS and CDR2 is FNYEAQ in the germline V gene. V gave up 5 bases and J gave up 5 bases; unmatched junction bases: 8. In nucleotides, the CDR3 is TGTGCCAGCAGCCTACGGACAGGGCTGGACGAGCAGTACTTC. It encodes CASSLRTGLDEQYF.

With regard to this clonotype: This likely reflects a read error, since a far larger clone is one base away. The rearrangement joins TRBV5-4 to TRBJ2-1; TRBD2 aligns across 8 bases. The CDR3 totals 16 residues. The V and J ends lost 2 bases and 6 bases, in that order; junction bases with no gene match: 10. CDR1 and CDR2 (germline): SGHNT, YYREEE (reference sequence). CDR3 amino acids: CASSLATYLAGNEQFF. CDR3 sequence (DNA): TGTGCCAGCAGCTTAGCAACATACCTAGCGGGCAATGAGCAGTTCTTC.

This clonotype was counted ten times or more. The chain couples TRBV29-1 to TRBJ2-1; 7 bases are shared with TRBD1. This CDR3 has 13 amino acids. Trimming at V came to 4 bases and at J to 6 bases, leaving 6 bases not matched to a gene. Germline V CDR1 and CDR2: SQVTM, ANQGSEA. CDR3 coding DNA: TGCAGCGTTGTCCCCGGGACAGCCAATGAGCAGTTCTTC. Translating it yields CSVVPGTANEQFF.

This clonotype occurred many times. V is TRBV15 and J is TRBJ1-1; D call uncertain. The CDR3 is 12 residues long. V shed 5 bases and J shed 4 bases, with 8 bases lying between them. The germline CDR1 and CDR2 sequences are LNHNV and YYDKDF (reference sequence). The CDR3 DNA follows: TGTGCCACCAGCCTACATAGCACTGAAGCTTTCTTT. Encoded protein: CATSLHSTEAFF.

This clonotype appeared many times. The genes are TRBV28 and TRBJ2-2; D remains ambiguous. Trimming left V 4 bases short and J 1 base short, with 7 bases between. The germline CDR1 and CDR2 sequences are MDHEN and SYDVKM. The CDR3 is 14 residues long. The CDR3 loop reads CASSWAVNTGELFF. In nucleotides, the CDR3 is TGTGCCAGCAGTTGGGCGGTGAACACCGGGGAGCTGTTTTTT.

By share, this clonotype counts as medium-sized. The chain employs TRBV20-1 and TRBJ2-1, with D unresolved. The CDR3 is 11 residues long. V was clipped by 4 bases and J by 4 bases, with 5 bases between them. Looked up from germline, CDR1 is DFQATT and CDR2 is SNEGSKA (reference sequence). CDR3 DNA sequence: TGCAGTGCTACTGCTTACAATGAGCAGTTCTTC. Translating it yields CSATAYNEQFF.

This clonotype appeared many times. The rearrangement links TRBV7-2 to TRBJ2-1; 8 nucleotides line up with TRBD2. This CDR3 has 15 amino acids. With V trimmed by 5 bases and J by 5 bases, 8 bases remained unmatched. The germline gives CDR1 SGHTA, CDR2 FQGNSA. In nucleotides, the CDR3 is TGTGCCAGCAGCCTACTGGGACTAGTCGACAATGAGCAGTTCTTC. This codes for CASSLLGLVDNEQFF.

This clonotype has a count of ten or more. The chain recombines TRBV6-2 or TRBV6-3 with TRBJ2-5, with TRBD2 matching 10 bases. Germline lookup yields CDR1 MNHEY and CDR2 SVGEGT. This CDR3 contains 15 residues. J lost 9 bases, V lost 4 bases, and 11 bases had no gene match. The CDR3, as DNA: TGTGCCAGCAGTTCTCAGCGGGGGGGCCCAGTGGCCCAGTACTTC. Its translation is CASSSQRGGPVAQYF.

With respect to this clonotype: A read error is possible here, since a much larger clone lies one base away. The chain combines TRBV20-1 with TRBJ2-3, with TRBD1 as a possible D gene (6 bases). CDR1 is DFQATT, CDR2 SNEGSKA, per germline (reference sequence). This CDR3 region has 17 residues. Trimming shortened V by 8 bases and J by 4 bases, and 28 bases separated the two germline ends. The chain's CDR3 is CSLSAPHPGHTSDTQYF. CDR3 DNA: TGCAGTTTATCGGCCCCCCACCCGGGACATACCTCAGATACGCAGTATTTT.

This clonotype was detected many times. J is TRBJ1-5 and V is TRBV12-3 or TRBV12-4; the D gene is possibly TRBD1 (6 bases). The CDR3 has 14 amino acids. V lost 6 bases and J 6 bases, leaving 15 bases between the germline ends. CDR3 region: CASRLWGLGQPQHF. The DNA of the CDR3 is TGTGCCAGCAGGTTATGGGGGCTCGGTCAGCCCCAGCATTTT.

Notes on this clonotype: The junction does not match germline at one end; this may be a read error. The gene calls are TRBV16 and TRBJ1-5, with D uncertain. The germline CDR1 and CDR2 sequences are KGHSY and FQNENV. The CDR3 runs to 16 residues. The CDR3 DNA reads TGTGCCAGCGGCCAATCGGCGGGATCTGGCAATCAGCCCCAGCATTTT. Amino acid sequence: CASGQSAGSGNQPQHF.